This TCR beta chain is drawn from a study of OX40 agonist ivuxolimab in advanced cancers. Background on the study: Intravenous ivuxolimab at 0.01 to 10 mg/kg was given to patients every 2 weeks. Prior checkpoint blockade (anti-PD-1, anti-PD-L1 or anti-CTLA-4) was permitted; 40% had it. Study-level points and caveats: Dosing at 0.1 to 3.0 mg/kg was accompanied by clonal expansion of CD4+ and CD8+ blood T cells by week 6.

A remark on this clone: Its antigen remains unknown.

V lost 3 bases and J 4 bases, leaving 12 bases between the germline ends. CDR3 length: 15 amino acids. Per the germline V gene, CDR1 is SGHTA and CDR2 is FQGNSA. Here immunoSEQ multiplex PCR was the method, and the copy in TCRdb shows in-frame clones only, minus some. The table lists roughly 35,000 clones, about 88% of them singletons. V and J are TRBV7-2 and TRBJ2-2, with D maybe TRBD2 (7 bases). The source material was CD4+ or CD8+ T cells sorted from blood, sampled in a trial of the OX40 agonist ivuxolimab. This clonotype was sampled from an adult with an advanced solid tumor such as melanoma, head and neck, liver or kidney cancer. The CDR3 region is CASSFAGGPTGELFF. CDR3 DNA: TGTGCCAGCAGCTTCGCCGGGGGGCCCACCGGGGAGCTGTTTTTT. Based on the CDR3 plus reference TRBV7-2 and TRBJ2-2, the full variable domain is GAGVSQSPSNKVTEKGKDVELRCDPISGHTALYWYRQSLGQGLEFLIYFQGNSAPDKSGLPSDRFSAERTGGSVSTLTIQRTQQEDSAVYLCASSFAGGPTGELFFGEGSRLTVL.